The 10 T cell receptor beta chains below were found in one sample sequenced in a study of spatial heterogeneity in lung cancer. Time point denoted: blood at routine non-recurrence follow-up after resection. TCRdb re-analysed the 5' RACE reads in MiXCR, keeping a single row per CDR3 protein. This table has about 100,000 distinct CDR3 sequences, approximately 19% appearing once. The sample here was PBMCs, taken at follow-up. The receptors here all came from a male donor with early-stage non-small cell lung cancer.

The chain uses TRBV24-1 and TRBJ2-3, with D uncertain. The CDR3 covers 12 residues. Germline CDR1 reads KGHDR; CDR2 reads SFDVKD. V was clipped by 3 bases and J by 10 bases, with 10 bases between them. This CDR3 is CATSDPQLAQYF. The CDR3 region has the DNA TGTGCCACCAGTGATCCTCAGTTGGCGCAGTATTTT.

This clonotype was picked up many times. The V and J genes are TRBV11-2 and TRBJ2-5, with D hard to call. Trimming removed 4 bases from V and 1 base from J, with 4 bases in between. This CDR3 has 12 residues. The germline gives CDR1 SGHAT, CDR2 FQNNGV. This CDR3 is CASSSGQETQYF. CDR3 nucleotides: TGTGCCAGCAGCTCCGGCCAAGAGACCCAGTACTTC.

The DNA of the CDR3 is TGTGCCATCAGTGAACAGACTAGCGGGAGGTGGAACGAGCAGTACTTC. Residues: CAISEQTSGRWNEQYF. V usage is TRBV10-3 and J usage is TRBJ2-7; the match to TRBD2 covers 13 bases. This CDR3 is built from 16 residues. Germline CDR1 is ENHRY and CDR2 is SYGVKD. V lost 3 bases, J lost 5 bases, and 7 bases stayed unmatched.

The chain carries TRBV21-1 and TRBJ1-5. TRBV21-1 is noted as a pseudogene. The CDR3 loop spans 11 amino acids. The DNA of the CDR3 is TGTGCCACCAGCCATAGATGGCCCCAGCATTTT. Its protein is CATSHRWPQHF.

The rearrangement uses TRBV12-5 and TRBJ2-4; 10 bases map to TRBD1. CDR3 length equals 16 residues. Losses at the gene ends were 6 bases for V and 1 base for J; bases not matched to a gene: 6. Germline CDR1 LGHNT, CDR2 FRNRAP. The CDR3 spells CASGSGTGVAKNIQYF. As DNA, the CDR3 is TGTGCTAGTGGATCCGGGACAGGGGTTGCCAAAAACATTCAGTACTTC.

This clonotype occurred many times. The chain combines TRBV13 with TRBJ1-2; 7 bases fit TRBD1. The CDR3 runs to 11 residues. Germline lookup yields CDR1 PRHDT and CDR2 FYEKMQ (reference sequence). The chain's CDR3 is CRINRGYGYTF. In DNA, the CDR3 is TGTCGAATTAACAGGGGCTATGGCTACACCTTC.

This clonotype showed up just a few times. The gene calls are TRBV20-1 and TRBJ2-2; D might be TRBD1 or TRBD2, each matching 5 bases. Germline CDR1 DFQATT, CDR2 SNEGSKA (reference sequence). V was pared by 3 bases and J by 5 bases, with 19 bases between. CDR3 length: 16 residues. The DNA for the CDR3 is TGCAGTGCTAGTACTTCTAGCCCTAAGGGGACCGGGGAGCTGTTTTTT. It encodes CSASTSSPKGTGELFF.

In its sample, this clonotype was seen a few times. The chain has TRBV4-1 and TRBJ1-5; 9 nucleotides match TRBD1. The germline V gene has CDR1 MGHRA and CDR2 YSYEKL. V dropped 4 bases and J dropped 0; count of bases not matched to a gene: 4. CDR3 length: 16 amino acids. CDR3 region: CASSPDRGNSNQPQHF. The CDR3 DNA is TGCGCCAGCAGCCCCGACAGGGGGAATAGCAATCAGCCCCAGCATTTT.

V and J are TRBV6-6 and TRBJ1-1, with 8 bases that match TRBD1. The ends lost 6 bases at V and 2 bases at J; junction bases unmatched: 5. The germline CDR1 and CDR2 sequences are MNHNY and SVGAGI (reference sequence). The CDR3 length is 14 residues. CDR3 in amino acids: CASRDRGGNTEAFF. CDR3 bases: TGTGCCAGCAGAGACAGGGGAGGAAACACTGAAGCTTTCTTT.

This clonotype was found a few times. This chain connects TRBV7-2 to TRBJ2-5, with D tentatively TRBD2 (6 bases). The CDR3 sequence is 14 residues long. Germline V gene data show CDR1 as SGHTA and CDR2 as FQGNSA. V lost 1 base and J 3 bases, leaving 9 bases between the germline ends. CDR3: CASSLVGLKETQYF. The CDR3 DNA reads as TGTGCCAGCAGCTTAGTGGGACTCAAAGAGACCCAGTACTTC. Looking up the rest from reference TRBV7-2 and TRBJ2-5 gives the full variable domain: GAGVSQSPSNKVTEKGKDVELRCDPISGHTALYWYRQSLGQGLEFLIYFQGNSAPDKSGLPSDRFSAERTGGSVSTLTIQRTQQEDSAVYLCASSLVGLKETQYFGPGTRLLVL.